The 22 T cell receptor beta chains below were found in one sample sequenced in a study of blood T cell repertoires in COVID-19 (dated by TCRdb to 2020 to 2021). Receptor amplification or capture employed the immunoSEQ multiplex PCR assay. TCRdb mirrors the immuneACCESS table, restricted to in-frame sequences. Some clones are absent from its copies; in checked studies, under half trace to an unresolved V gene, and the reason for the others is unknown. The sample table shows 400,000 to 550,000 clones, and around 89% are seen once. The top ten clones comprise around 4.4% of the sample. The sample comprised peripheral blood. Receptors were obtained from a woman aged 30 to 39 with acute or convalescent COVID-19.

The rearrangement uses TRBV24-1 and TRBJ2-3; 9 bases are a match to TRBD1. CDR3 length equals 17 residues. Per the germline V gene, CDR1 is KGHDR and CDR2 is SFDVKD. V gave up 4 bases and J gave up 6 bases; unmatched junction bases: 13. The CDR3 DNA is TGTGCCACCAGTGAGTCGGGGACAGGGCCCCGGGGGGATACGCAGTATTTT. Translated, it gives CATSESGTGPRGDTQYF.

The V gene is TRBV7-8, the J gene TRBJ1-1; D might be TRBD1 (5 bases). In germline, CDR1 is SGHVS, CDR2 FQNEAQ. Trimming removed 5 bases at V and 3 bases at J, with 19 bases between. This CDR3 is built from 16 residues. CDR3 residues: CASSTRVSRWDTEAFF. For the CDR3, the DNA is TGTGCCAGCAGCACCAGGGTGTCTCGTTGGGACACTGAAGCTTTCTTT.

The chain uses TRBV2 and TRBJ2-5, with 8 bases lining up with TRBD1. The CDR3 is made up of 13 amino acids. Unmatched junction bases numbered 5, after V lost 6 bases and J lost 5 bases. Per germline, CDR1 SNHLY and CDR2 FYNNEI. Here the CDR3 DNA reads TGTGCCAGCAGCCGGACAGGGTCGGAGACCCAGTACTTC. Residues: CASSRTGSETQYF. Full variable domain (outside the CDR3, taken from reference TRBV2 and TRBJ2-5): EPEVTQTPSHQVTQMGQEVILRCVPISNHLYFYWYRQILGQKVEFLVSFYNNEISEKSEIFDDQFSVERPDGSNFTLKIRSTKLEDSAMYFCASSRTGSETQYFGPGTRLLVL.

V usage is TRBV10-2 and J usage is TRBJ1-1; 8 positions match TRBD1. J gave up 2 bases and V 6 bases, and 8 bases lay outside the gene matches. The CDR3 runs 15 residues. Germline CDR1 is WSHSY and CDR2 is SAAADI. Here the CDR3 DNA reads TGCGCCAGCAGAAACAGGGGGGAGTTAAACACTGAAGCTTTCTTT. This translates into CASRNRGELNTEAFF.

The rearrangement joins TRBV13 to TRBJ1-3; D is perhaps TRBD1 (6 bases). This CDR3 has 14 amino acids. CDR1 and CDR2 from the germline V gene are PRHDT and FYEKMQ (reference sequence). Deletions cut 3 bases from V and 1 base from J, with 7 bases between. The CDR3 DNA follows: TGTGCCAGCAGCTTTGGACAGTCTGGAAACACCATATATTTT. Translation: CASSFGQSGNTIYF.

This clone came up once. The rearrangement links TRBV10-3 to TRBJ2-6, with 7 positions matching TRBD1. In germline, CDR1 is ENHRY, CDR2 SYGVKD. This CDR3 region has 14 residues. V was pared by 6 bases and J by 2 bases, with 1 base of the junction left unmatched. In DNA form, the CDR3 reads TGTGCCATCAGAGACAGGGCTGGGGCCAACGTCCTGACTTTC. It encodes CAIRDRAGANVLTF.

The CDR3 DNA is TGTGCCAGCAGCCCCCGGACTAGCGGGGACTTGAGCTCCTACAATGAGCAGTTCTTC. Amino acid sequence: CASSPRTSGDLSSYNEQFF. The chain has TRBV9 and TRBJ2-1, with 12 nucleotides matching TRBD2. Germline V CDR1 and CDR2: SGDLS, YYNGEE. This CDR3 region has 19 residues. Trimming at V came to 4 bases and at J to 0 bases, leaving 11 bases not matched to a gene. Looking up the rest from reference TRBV9 and TRBJ2-1 gives the full variable domain: DSGVTQTPKHLITATGQRVTLRCSPRSGDLSVYWYQQSLDQGLQFLIQYYNGEERAKGNILERFSAQQFPDLHSELNLSSLELGDSALYFCASSPRTSGDLSSYNEQFFGPGTRLTVL.

The V gene is TRBV7-2, the J gene TRBJ1-5, with D perhaps TRBD1 (5 bases). V lost 1 base and J 4 bases, leaving 11 bases between the germline ends. In germline, CDR1 is SGHTA, CDR2 FQGNSA. The length of the CDR3 is 15 residues. Here the CDR3 DNA reads TGTGCCAGCAGCTTAGGGGCGACAGCAAATCAGCCCCAGCATTTT. It encodes CASSLGATANQPQHF.

This clone was counted a few times. The chain combines TRBV4-1 with TRBJ2-5, with TRBD2 matching 9 bases. The CDR3 length is 16 residues. Per germline, CDR1 MGHRA and CDR2 YSYEKL. The V gene end was trimmed by 1 base and the J gene end by 5 bases; junction bases not matched to a gene: 8. CDR3 amino acids: CASSQGGGLAVETQYF. The CDR3 DNA follows: TGCGCCAGCAGCCAAGGGGGGGGACTAGCCGTCGAGACCCAGTACTTC.

The rearrangement joins TRBV28 to TRBJ1-2, with TRBD1 matching 8 bases. The CDR3 has 16 residues. Germline CDR1 is MDHEN and CDR2 is SYDVKM. V trimming: 5 bases; J trimming: 1 base; junction bases outside the gene matches: 9. This chain's CDR3 is CASSQPRGPINYGYTF. For the CDR3, the DNA is TGTGCCAGCAGTCAACCCAGGGGGCCAATTAACTATGGCTACACCTTC.

Only one count was recorded for this clone. The chain combines TRBV6-2 or TRBV6-3 with TRBJ2-3; tentative D call: TRBD2 (5 bases). The CDR3 is 15 residues long. The germline V and J ends were trimmed by 2 bases and 5 bases, with 14 bases remaining between them. Germline values: CDR1 MNHEY, CDR2 SVGEGT. CDR3 coding DNA: TGTGCCAGCAGTTACCTCGGAGGTCGTGGAGATACGCAGTATTTT. Translated, it gives CASSYLGGRGDTQYF.

This sequence joins TRBV5-1 and TRBJ1-2, with D possibly matching TRBD1 (6 bases). The CDR3 loop spans 14 amino acids. Germline-derived CDR1 and CDR2 are SGHRS and YFSETQ. V was shortened by 0 bases and J by 5 bases, with 11 bases between the two germline ends. The CDR3 DNA follows: TGCGCCAGCAGCTTGGGTGGGACACCATATGGCTACACCTTC. It translates to CASSLGGTPYGYTF.

The chain is built from TRBV9 and TRBJ1-2; 11 bases align to TRBD1. V dropped 3 bases and J dropped 7; count of bases not matched to a gene: 5. Looked up from germline, CDR1 is SGDLS and CDR2 is YYNGEE. The length of the CDR3 is 14 residues. CDR3 region: CASSGPGTGGGYTF. The CDR3 DNA is TGTGCCAGCAGCGGCCCCGGGACAGGGGGTGGCTACACCTTC.

This chain connects TRBV19 to TRBJ2-7; 8 bases are a match to TRBD1. The V and J ends lost 5 bases and 0 bases, in that order; junction bases with no gene match: 6. This CDR3 comprises 15 residues. Germline lookup yields CDR1 LNHDA and CDR2 SQIVND (reference sequence). The CDR3 loop is CASSFRDRPSYEQYF. CDR3 nucleotides: TGTGCCAGTAGTTTCCGGGACAGGCCCTCCTACGAGCAGTACTTC.

V usage is TRBV9 and J usage is TRBJ2-1; 7 bases match TRBD2. Germline V gives CDR1 SGDLS, CDR2 YYNGEE. The CDR3 has 15 amino acids. J was trimmed by 0 bases and V by 5 bases; bases with no gene match: 5. The CDR3 DNA is TGTGCCAGCAGAGCCGGGGGGAACTCCTACAATGAGCAGTTCTTC. As protein: CASRAGGNSYNEQFF.

The genes are TRBV7-9 and TRBJ2-2; D gene unclear. The CDR3 runs 14 residues. Germline CDR1 is SEHNR and CDR2 is FQNEAQ (reference sequence). Between the trimmed V and J ends, which lost 4 bases and 2 bases, there was a span of 8 bases. CDR3 region: CASSSAKNTGELFF. DNA of the CDR3: TGTGCCAGCAGCTCAGCCAAAAACACCGGGGAGCTGTTTTTT.

The CDR3 DNA reads as TGTGCCTGGATCCTAGGGGCGGGGGCGTTCTTC. Its translation is CAWILGAGAFF. The chain combines TRBV30 with TRBJ2-1, with D possibly being TRBD2 (7 bases). The CDR3 loop spans 11 amino acids. Germline V CDR1 and CDR2: GTSNPN, SVGIG (reference sequence). V lost 4 bases and J 15 bases, leaving 16 bases between the germline ends.

The CDR3 region has the DNA TGTGCCAGCAGCTCTTTTAGCGGGGGGTCCTACAATGAGCAGTTCTTC. This sequence encodes CASSSFSGGSYNEQFF. The gene calls are TRBV5-8 and TRBJ2-1, with 10 positions matching TRBD2. The CDR3 consists of 16 residues. The germline V gene encodes CDR1 SGHTS and CDR2 YDEGEE. Unmatched junction bases numbered 4, after V lost 3 bases and J lost 1 base. Together with reference TRBV5-8 and TRBJ2-1, the CDR3 gives the full variable domain: EAGVTQSPTHLIKTRGQQATLRCSPISGHTSVYWYQQALGLGLQFLLWYDEGEERNRGNFPPRFSGRQFPNYSSELNVNALELEDSALYLCASSSFSGGSYNEQFFGPGTRLTVL.

V is TRBV5-1 and J is TRBJ1-1; D perhaps matches TRBD1 (6 bases). V shed 3 bases and J shed 1 base, with 19 bases lying between them. The CDR3 consists of 17 residues. The germline CDR1 and CDR2 sequences are SGHRS and YFSETQ. CDR3 bases: TGCGCCAGCAGCTATTGGGGGTCAGGGGTCGGGAACACTGAAGCTTTCTTT. It codes for CASSYWGSGVGNTEAFF.

The CDR3 DNA reads as TGTGCCAGCAGCCTTCTTCTAGCGCCGACAGATACGCAGTATTTT. This translates into CASSLLLAPTDTQYF. This chain connects TRBV5-8 to TRBJ2-3, with D possibly TRBD2 on 6 matching bases. Germline values: CDR1 SGHTS, CDR2 YDEGEE. Trimming shortened V by 4 bases and J by 3 bases, and 15 bases separated the two germline ends. This CDR3 has 15 amino acids. Supplemented by reference TRBV5-8 and TRBJ2-3, the full variable domain reads EAGVTQSPTHLIKTRGQQATLRCSPISGHTSVYWYQQALGLGLQFLLWYDEGEERNRGNFPPRFSGRQFPNYSSELNVNALELEDSALYLCASSLLLAPTDTQYFGPGTRLTVL.

V is TRBV2 and J is TRBJ1-1; D not certain. Germline CDR1 and CDR2: SNHLY and FYNNEI. Trimming stripped 6 bases from V and 7 bases from J, with 12 bases between. This CDR3 spans 12 amino acids. The CDR3 DNA is TGTGCCAGCAGATCACCGGGATTTGAAGCTTTCTTT. Its protein product is CASRSPGFEAFF. Complete variable domain (other parts from reference TRBV2 and TRBJ1-1): EPEVTQTPSHQVTQMGQEVILRCVPISNHLYFYWYRQILGQKVEFLVSFYNNEISEKSEIFDDQFSVERPDGSNFTLKIRSTKLEDSAMYFCASRSPGFEAFFGQGTRLTVV.

The chain combines TRBV4-1 with TRBJ1-1; 7 bases line up with TRBD1. J gave up 1 base and V 6 bases, and 8 bases lay outside the gene matches. The CDR3 runs to 15 residues. CDR1 is MGHRA, CDR2 YSYEKL, per germline. The CDR3 sequence is CASRLIDRANTEAFF. Here the CDR3 DNA reads TGCGCCAGCAGACTAATAGACAGGGCGAACACTGAAGCTTTCTTT.